One T cell receptor (beta chain) is described in this entry. The antigen is not known. The ends lost 4 bases at V and 2 bases at J; junction bases unmatched: 2. The CDR3 spans 15 residues. Germline-derived CDR1 and CDR2 are SGHDT and YYEEEE. These data come from a study of shared clonotypes between healthy human individuals. Study conclusions and caveats: With several donors compared, approximately 5.5% of naive CD4 clonotypes were shared.

Method: immunoSEQ multiplex PCR; TCRdb's copy keeps in-frame clones and lacks some. The sample carries more than 1,200,000 clones, less than 99% recorded once. The chain is built from TRBV5-6 and TRBJ2-3, with TRBD2 identical over 12 bases. Sequencing was carried out using naive CD4+ T cells sorted from blood. The subset denotes: CD45RA+ positively selected. This TCR was recovered from a man in his thirties or forties in good health. CDR3 amino acids: CASSPSGRATDTQYF. CDR3 DNA sequence: TGTGCCAGCAGCCCTAGCGGGAGGGCCACAGATACGCAGTATTTT.